This T cell receptor (beta chain) stems from a study of CD8 T cells in Susac syndrome. CDR3 length: 14 residues. Germline loops: CDR1 DFQATT, CDR2 SNEGSKA (reference sequence). The J segment lost 5 bases and the V segment lost 0 bases, leaving 3 bases of the junction unmatched. Reverse transcription of roughly 0.5 to 1 ug RNA was performed with random hexamers. It was immunoSEQ multiplex PCR that amplified TCR beta CDR3 across 54 Vbeta and 13 Jbeta. TCRdb re-called the immunoSEQ multiplex PCR reads through MiXCR, storing one row per CDR3 protein. The repertoire holds hundreds of thousands of distinct CDR3 sequences, 93% seen once, with less than 0.075% in the top ten.

This chain joins TRBV20-1 and TRBJ2-5; 10 bases match TRBD2. The sequence was obtained from a human donor with multiple sclerosis. The material sequenced was CD4+ T cells from PBMCs. The CDR3: CSAREAGGPETQYF. CDR3 nucleotides: TGCAGTGCTAGAGAAGCGGGAGGGCCTGAGACCCAGTACTTC.